The 11 T cell receptor beta chains reported below all come from one sample, sequenced in a study of T cells in localized non-small cell lung cancer. Here immunoSEQ multiplex PCR was the method, and the copy in TCRdb shows in-frame clones only, minus some. Of about 21,000 clones listed, roughly 89% are singletons. Sample: peripheral blood, taken before any cancer treatment. The receptors were sampled from a male donor aged 60 or over with stage I squamous cell lung carcinoma.

This sequence joins TRBV7-9 and TRBJ1-4; D possibly corresponds to TRBD1 (6 bases). Germline V CDR1 and CDR2: SEHNR, FQNEAQ (reference sequence). V dropped 4 bases and J dropped 4 bases, with 10 bases sitting between them. This CDR3 has 14 residues. For the CDR3, the DNA is TGTGCCAGCAGCTCCCAGGGGCTTAATGAAAAACTGTTTTTT. Encoded protein: CASSSQGLNEKLFF.

This clone was picked up a small number of times. The chain carries TRBV6-5 and TRBJ1-2, with no clear D. Trimming shortened V by 6 bases and J by 6 bases, and 14 bases separated the two germline ends. Per the germline V gene, CDR1 is MNHEY and CDR2 is SVGAGI. CDR3 length equals 13 residues. The CDR3 bases are TGTGCCAGCAGGATAGGAGGGCGAGATGGCTACACCTTC. Protein: CASRIGGRDGYTF.

The V and J genes are TRBV28 and TRBJ1-2, with unresolved D. The CDR3 has 14 amino acids. CDR1 and CDR2 (germline): MDHEN, SYDVKM. Trimming stripped 5 bases from V and 4 bases from J, with 14 bases between. CDR3 sequence (DNA): TGTGCCAGCAGTGGTTTCGGGGAGAGCTATGGCTACACCTTC. Its translation is CASSGFGESYGYTF.

This sequence joins TRBV9 and TRBJ2-3; D is unresolved. This CDR3 comprises 15 residues. V was trimmed by 3 bases and J by 2 bases, leaving 13 bases between them. Per the germline V gene, CDR1 is SGDLS and CDR2 is YYNGEE. CDR3 residues: CASSEKNFNTDTQYF. DNA for the CDR3: TGTGCCAGCAGCGAAAAAAATTTCAACACAGATACGCAGTATTTT.

The chain links TRBV15 to TRBJ2-1, with TRBD2 as a possible D gene (5 bases). V was cut by 0 bases and J by 9 bases, with 15 bases left in between. CDR3 length: 15 amino acids. Germline loops: CDR1 LNHNV, CDR2 YYDKDF (reference sequence). DNA of the CDR3: TGTGCCACCAGCAGAGACGGGGTTGGGTCGAGTGAGCAGTTCTTC. Encoded protein: CATSRDGVGSSEQFF.

In its sample, this clone was seen a few times. The chain carries TRBV2 and TRBJ1-2; D possibly corresponds to TRBD1 (6 bases). Germline assignment: CDR1 SNHLY and CDR2 FYNNEI. V was clipped by 9 bases and J by 3 bases, with 14 bases between them. The CDR3 extends over 13 amino acids. DNA of the CDR3: TGTGCCAGACAGGGCGAACGGGACTATGGCTACACCTTC. Its protein product is CARQGERDYGYTF.

The chain uses TRBV9 and TRBJ2-3; 9 bases line up with TRBD1. With 4 bases clipped from V and 4 bases from J, the junction kept 10 bases outside the gene matches. This CDR3 is 16 amino acids long. Germline assignment: CDR1 SGDLS and CDR2 YYNGEE. The CDR3 protein is CASSFTPGQGPDTQYF. The CDR3 DNA follows: TGTGCCAGCAGCTTTACTCCGGGACAGGGTCCAGATACGCAGTATTTT.

V and J are TRBV7-2 and TRBJ2-7, with D maybe TRBD1 (6 bases). Trimming removed 0 bases at V and 1 base at J, with 19 bases between. Germline CDR1 is SGHTA and CDR2 is FQGNSA. This CDR3 is 18 amino acids long. DNA for the CDR3: TGTGCCAGCAGCTTAGCCCCCACTTTAACAGGGTTATCCTACGAGCAGTACTTC. Translation: CASSLAPTLTGLSYEQYF.

A single count supports this clone. This chain connects TRBV27 to TRBJ2-5; D is unresolved. V was trimmed by 2 bases and J by 1 base, leaving 11 bases between them. Germline V gives CDR1 MNHEY, CDR2 SMNVEV (reference sequence). There are 15 residues in the CDR3. This CDR3 is CASSLVQSFQETQYF. The CDR3 DNA follows: TGTGCCAGCAGTTTAGTGCAGAGCTTCCAAGAGACCCAGTACTTC.

The rearrangement links TRBV7-8 to TRBJ2-3; D remains unclear. The CDR3 has 13 residues. Per the germline V gene, CDR1 is SGHVS and CDR2 is FQNEAQ. V shed 6 bases and J shed 0 bases, with 7 bases lying between them. The CDR3 bases are TGTGCCAGCAGATTGGACAGCACAGATACGCAGTATTTT. This sequence encodes CASRLDSTDTQYF.

This sequence joins TRBV5-1 and TRBJ1-1; possibly TRBD1 for D (6 bases). The CDR3 runs to 15 residues. The V gene lost 0 bases and the J gene lost 2 bases, with 11 bases spanning the gap. CDR1 SGHRS and CDR2 YFSETQ come from the germline V gene. The CDR3 loop is CASSLEGVGNTEAFF. The CDR3 nucleotides are TGCGCCAGCAGCTTGGAGGGGGTAGGAAACACTGAAGCTTTCTTT.